The 18 T cell receptor beta chains given below trace back to one sample, sequenced in a study of control samples from healthy donors and cancer patients (dated by TCRdb to about 2020). Library preparation was by the immunoSEQ multiplex PCR assay. TCRdb took over this immuneACCESS table, retaining in-frame rearrangements with V and J assigned. Such tables are incomplete; in checked studies, under half of the missing clones stem from an unresolved V gene, and the remainder is unexplained. Recorded for this sample are roughly 89,000 clones; 91% of them occurred a single time. Around 17% of the sample goes to the ten largest clones. Sequencing was done on a sample of blood. The receptors were sampled from a man over 45 in good health.

This rearrangement joins TRBV19 to TRBJ2-1; 7 bases line up with TRBD2. Germline assignment: CDR1 LNHDA and CDR2 SQIVND (reference sequence). CDR3 length equals 11 residues. V was clipped by 8 bases and J by 9 bases; unmatched bases: 4. The CDR3 here is CASGGLVEQFF. CDR3 nucleotides: TGTGCCAGTGGCGGACTAGTTGAGCAGTTCTTC.

The chain joins TRBV24-1 to TRBJ2-1; TRBD2 agrees at 8 bases. Germline lookup yields CDR1 KGHDR and CDR2 SFDVKD. V lost 1 base, J lost 12 bases, and 10 bases stayed unmatched. This CDR3 has 15 amino acids. The CDR3: CATSDLGTRPIGQFF. CDR3 in DNA: TGTGCCACCAGTGATTTAGGGACTAGACCGATTGGGCAGTTCTTC.

The chain links TRBV30 to TRBJ2-7, with D hard to call. Trimming cost V 2 bases and J 0 bases, with 8 bases left between them. Germline-derived CDR1 and CDR2 are GTSNPN and SVGIG (reference sequence). This CDR3 comprises 13 residues. The CDR3 is CAWSFGSSYEQYF. CDR3 nucleotides: TGTGCCTGGAGTTTCGGCAGCTCCTACGAGCAGTACTTC.

In nucleotides, the CDR3 is TGTGCCAGCAGCTTTCCTGCCTCGCGTGACACCATATATTTT. It codes for CASSFPASRDTIYF. V is TRBV5-6 and J is TRBJ1-3, with unresolved D. CDR3 length: 14 amino acids. V gave up 2 bases and J gave up 8 bases, with 14 bases separating them. The germline CDR1 and CDR2 sequences are SGHDT and YYEEEE.

This sequence joins TRBV7-9 and TRBJ1-2, with D possibly TRBD1 on 5 matching bases. The V end lost 4 bases, the J end lost 6 bases, and 21 bases lay between the germline ends. Per the germline V gene, CDR1 is SEHNR and CDR2 is FQNEAQ (reference sequence). This CDR3 has 16 amino acids. CDR3 in amino acids: CASSSLGQAIADGYTF. DNA for the CDR3: TGTGCCAGCAGCTCCTTGGGGCAGGCAATCGCGGATGGCTACACCTTC.

Comment on this clone: Other DNA sequences from this sample encode an identical CDR3 as well. Here the CDR3 DNA reads TGTGCCAGCAGTAGTCAAGGGGTGGAGGGCTACACCTTC. This encodes CASSSQGVEGYTF. V usage is TRBV6-6 and J usage is TRBJ1-2; weak D call: TRBD1 (5 bases). The CDR3 runs 13 residues. V was trimmed by 5 bases and J by 8 bases, leaving 15 bases between them. The V gene's germline CDR1 is MNHNY and CDR2 SVGAGI (reference sequence).

The chain combines TRBV29-1 with TRBJ2-7; a possible D gene is TRBD1 (5 bases). Per the germline V gene, CDR1 is SQVTM and CDR2 is ANQGSEA. Deletions cut 4 bases from V and 3 bases from J, with 16 bases between. The CDR3 sequence is 14 residues long. CDR3: CSVVRRQGFYEQYF. The CDR3 DNA is TGCAGCGTTGTTCGACGGCAGGGATTCTACGAGCAGTACTTC.

The V gene is TRBV5-1, the J gene TRBJ2-2; weak D call: TRBD1 (6 bases). This CDR3 comprises 14 residues. Per germline, CDR1 SGHRS and CDR2 YFSETQ. The germline V and J ends were trimmed by 7 bases and 4 bases, with 14 bases remaining between them. CDR3 region: CASRGQWGTGELFF. CDR3 nucleotides: TGCGCCAGCCGAGGACAGTGGGGCACCGGGGAGCTGTTTTTT.

V gene TRBV6-5 combines with J gene TRBJ2-7; the D gene could be TRBD1 or TRBD2 (5 bases each). V was shortened by 6 bases and J by 3 bases, with 12 bases between the two germline ends. This CDR3 region has 13 residues. Germline assignment: CDR1 MNHEY and CDR2 SVGAGI. CDR3 in amino acids: CASRTATSYEQYF. CDR3 DNA: TGTGCCAGCAGGACAGCAACTAGCTACGAGCAGTACTTC.

The CDR3 DNA is TGTGCCAGCAGCCCTTCCGGGGGGAAACAGAACACTGAAGCTTTCTTT. It yields the protein CASSPSGGKQNTEAFF. The V call is TRBV9, the J call TRBJ1-1, with a weak D call TRBD1 (5 bases). Germline assignment: CDR1 SGDLS and CDR2 YYNGEE. Trimming shortened V by 4 bases and J by 1 base, and 17 bases separated the two germline ends. This CDR3 has 16 amino acids.

The genes are TRBV27 and TRBJ2-7; D remains ambiguous. Germline CDR1 and CDR2: MNHEY and SMNVEV (reference sequence). The ends were cut back, 6 bases at V and 2 bases at J, with 20 bases in the middle. The CDR3 runs 16 residues. CDR3 DNA: TGTGCCAGCAGATACAATACGAGAAGCCCTACCTACGAGCAGTACTTC. Its translation is CASRYNTRSPTYEQYF.

The V call is TRBV18, the J call TRBJ1-3; weak D call: TRBD1 (5 bases). Germline V gene data show CDR1 as KGHSH and CDR2 as LQKENI. Trimming stripped 2 bases from V and 6 bases from J, with 5 bases between. This CDR3 has 12 amino acids. CDR3: CASSPGTNTIYF. The CDR3, as DNA: TGTGCCAGCTCACCAGGGACAAACACCATATATTTT.

This clone was found once. V gene TRBV6-6 combines with J gene TRBJ2-3, with no clear D. Trimming stripped 4 bases from V and 4 bases from J, with 6 bases between. The CDR3 totals 12 residues. Germline CDR1 is MNHNY and CDR2 is SVGAGI (reference sequence). CDR3 coding DNA: TGTGCCAGCAGTTTTCCACCAGATACGCAGTATTTT. This gives the protein CASSFPPDTQYF.

The rearrangement links TRBV6-2 or TRBV6-3 to TRBJ1-5, with D perhaps matching TRBD1 (6 bases). The CDR3 length is 16 residues. Germline V CDR1 and CDR2: MNHEY, SVGEGT. V was shortened by 0 bases and J by 6 bases, with 15 bases between the two germline ends. CDR3 DNA sequence: TGTGCCAGCAGTTACTCAGGCAGGGGCTGGGGTCAGCCCCAGCATTTT. Its translation: CASSYSGRGWGQPQHF.

The rearrangement uses TRBV5-1 and TRBJ1-1; 10 bases match TRBD1. Germline V lookup: CDR1 SGHRS, CDR2 YFSETQ. J gave up 8 bases and V 4 bases, and 8 bases lay outside the gene matches. The CDR3 runs 14 residues. The DNA for the CDR3 is TGCGCCAGCAGCCCCGGGACAGGGGATGAGGAAGCTTTCTTT. This translates into CASSPGTGDEEAFF.

The chain carries TRBV5-6 and TRBJ1-2; no firm D call. CDR1 and CDR2 from the germline V gene are SGHDT and YYEEEE. This CDR3 is built from 11 residues. V lost 2 bases to trimming and J lost 7 bases, with 6 bases between them. The CDR3 nucleotides are TGTGCCAGCAGCTTACTCAGTGGCTACACCTTC. Amino acids: CASSLLSGYTF.

V gene TRBV21-1 combines with J gene TRBJ1-2; the D call TRBD1 from the table was never checked on the DNA. TRBV21-1 is classified as a pseudogene. The CDR3 loop spans 20 amino acids. CDR3 residues: CASSPAFPLGQTGTLDGYTF. CDR3 in DNA: TGTGCCAGCAGCCCAGCTTTCCCATTGGGACAGACGGGGACGTTGGATGGCTACACCTTC.

This sequence joins TRBV7-2 and TRBJ1-6; 8 nucleotides agree with TRBD1. CDR1 SGHTA and CDR2 FQGNSA come from the germline V gene. Germline trimming cut 4 bases from V and 9 bases from J; bases unmatched to any gene: 14. The CDR3 loop spans 17 amino acids. The CDR3: CASSSTTSGGQGSPLHF. CDR3 DNA sequence: TGTGCCAGCAGCTCGACCACCTCAGGGGGCCAGGGTTCACCCCTCCACTTT.